This T cell receptor (beta chain) was obtained from a study of blood T cell repertoires in COVID-19. Study information: Researchers got acute and convalescent COVID-19 samples from the United States, Italy and Spain. Sources were T cells, B-cell-depleted T cells, or PBMCs; the material itself was cDNA or gDNA.

Study processing details: It was from reference gene primer amplification that nucleated cell counts were estimated. The assay was immunoSEQ multiplex PCR, and TCRdb's table has in-frame clones only and misses some. The DNA gave D and trimming, while V, J and clone size come from that table. The sample holds 200,000 to 250,000 clones, roughly 83% seen once. V lost 3 bases and J lost 1, with 7 bases in between. Germline loops: CDR1 MDHEN, CDR2 SYDVKM. CDR3 length: 13 amino acids. Specimen: peripheral blood. The TCR was taken from a man aged 80 or over with acute or convalescent COVID-19. V gene TRBV28 combines with J gene TRBJ2-7; no clear D gene. The CDR3 here is CASSFRVSYEQYF. CDR3 bases: TGTGCCAGCAGTTTTAGAGTTTCCTACGAGCAGTACTTC.